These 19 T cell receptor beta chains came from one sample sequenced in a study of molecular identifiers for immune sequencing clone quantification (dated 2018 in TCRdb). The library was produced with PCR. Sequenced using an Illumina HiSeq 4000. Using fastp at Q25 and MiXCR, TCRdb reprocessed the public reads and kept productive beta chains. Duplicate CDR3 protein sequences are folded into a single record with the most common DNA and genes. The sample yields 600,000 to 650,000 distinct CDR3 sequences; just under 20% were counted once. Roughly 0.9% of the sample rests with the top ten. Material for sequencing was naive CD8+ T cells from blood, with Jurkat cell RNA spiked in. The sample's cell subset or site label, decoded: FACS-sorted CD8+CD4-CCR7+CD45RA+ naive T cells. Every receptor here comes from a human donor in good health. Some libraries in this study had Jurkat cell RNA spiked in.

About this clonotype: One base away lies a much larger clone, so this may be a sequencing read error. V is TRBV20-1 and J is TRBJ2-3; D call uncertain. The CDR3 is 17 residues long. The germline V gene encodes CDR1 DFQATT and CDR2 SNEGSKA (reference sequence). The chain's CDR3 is CGARGVGSRHPTDTQYF. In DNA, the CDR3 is TGCGGTGCTAGAGGAGTCGGTAGCCGGCACCCCACAGATACGCAGTATTTT.

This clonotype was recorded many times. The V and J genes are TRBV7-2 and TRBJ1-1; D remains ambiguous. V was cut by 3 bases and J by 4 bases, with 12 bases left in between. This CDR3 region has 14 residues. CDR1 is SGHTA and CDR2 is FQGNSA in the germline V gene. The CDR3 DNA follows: TGTGCCAGCAGCTTCTACCCTGTAGGCACTGAAGCTTTCTTT. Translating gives CASSFYPVGTEAFF.

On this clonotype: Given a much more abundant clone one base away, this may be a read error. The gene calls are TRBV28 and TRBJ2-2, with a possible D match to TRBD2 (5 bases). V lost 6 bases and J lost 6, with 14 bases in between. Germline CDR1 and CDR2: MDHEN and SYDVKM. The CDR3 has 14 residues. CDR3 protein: CASRKCREAGELFF. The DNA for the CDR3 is TGTGCCAGCAGGAAATGCCGGGAAGCCGGGGAGCTGTTTTTT.

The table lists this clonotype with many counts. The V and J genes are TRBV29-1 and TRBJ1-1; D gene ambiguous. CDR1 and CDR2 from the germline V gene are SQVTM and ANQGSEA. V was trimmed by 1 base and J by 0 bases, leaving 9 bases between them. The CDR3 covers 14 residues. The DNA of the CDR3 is TGCAGCGTTGAAGGGGGAGGAATGAACACTGAAGCTTTCTTT. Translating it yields CSVEGGGMNTEAFF. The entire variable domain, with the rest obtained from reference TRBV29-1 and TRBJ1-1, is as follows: SAVISQKPSRDICQRGTSLTIQCQVDSQVTMMFWYRQQPGQSLTLIATANQGSEATYESGFVIDKFPISRPNLTFSTLTVSNMSPEDSSIYLCSVEGGGMNTEAFFGQGTRLTVV.

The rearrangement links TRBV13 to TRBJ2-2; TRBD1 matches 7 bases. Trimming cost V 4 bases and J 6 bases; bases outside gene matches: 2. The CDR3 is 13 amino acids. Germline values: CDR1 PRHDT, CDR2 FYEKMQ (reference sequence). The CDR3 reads CASSSTGAGELFF. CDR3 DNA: TGTGCCAGCAGCTCCACAGGGGCCGGGGAGCTGTTTTTT. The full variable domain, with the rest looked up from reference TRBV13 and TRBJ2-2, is AAGVIQSPRHLIKEKRETATLKCYPIPRHDTVYWYQQGPGQDPQFLISFYEKMQSDKGSIPDRFSAQQFSDYHSELNMSSLELGDSALYFCASSSTGAGELFFGEGSRLTVL.

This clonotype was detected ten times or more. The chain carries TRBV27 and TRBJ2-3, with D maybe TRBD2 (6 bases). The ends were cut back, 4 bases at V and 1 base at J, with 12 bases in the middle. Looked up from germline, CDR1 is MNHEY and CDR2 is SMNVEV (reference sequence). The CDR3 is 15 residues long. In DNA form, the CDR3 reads TGTGCCAGCAGTTCCATTTGGGGGGGCACAGATACGCAGTATTTT. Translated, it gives CASSSIWGGTDTQYF.

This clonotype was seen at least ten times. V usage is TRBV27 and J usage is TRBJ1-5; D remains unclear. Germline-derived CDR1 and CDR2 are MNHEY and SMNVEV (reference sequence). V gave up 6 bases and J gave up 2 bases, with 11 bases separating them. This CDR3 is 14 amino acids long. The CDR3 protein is CASSLSRGNQPQHF. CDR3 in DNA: TGTGCCAGCAGCCTAAGTCGGGGCAATCAGCCCCAGCATTTT.

CDR3 nucleotide sequence: TGTGCCATCAGGCCACCGGGACTAGGCTACGAGCAGTACTTC. Translation: CAIRPPGLGYEQYF. The chain combines TRBV10-3 with TRBJ2-7, with 8 bases lining up with TRBD2. This CDR3 spans 14 amino acids. V shed 6 bases and J 3 bases; nucleotides not matched to a gene: 7. The germline gives CDR1 ENHRY, CDR2 SYGVKD.

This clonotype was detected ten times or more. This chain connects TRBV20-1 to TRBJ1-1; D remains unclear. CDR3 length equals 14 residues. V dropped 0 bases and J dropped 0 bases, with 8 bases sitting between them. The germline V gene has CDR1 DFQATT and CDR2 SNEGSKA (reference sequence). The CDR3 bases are TGCAGTGCTAGAGATGAGTCCATGAACACTGAAGCTTTCTTT. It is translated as CSARDESMNTEAFF.

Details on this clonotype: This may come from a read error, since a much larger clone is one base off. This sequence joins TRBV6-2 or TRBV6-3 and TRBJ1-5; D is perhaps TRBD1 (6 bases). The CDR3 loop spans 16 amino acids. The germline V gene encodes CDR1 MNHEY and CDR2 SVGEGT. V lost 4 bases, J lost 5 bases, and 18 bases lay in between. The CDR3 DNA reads TGTGCCAGCAGTTCGCGGGGCAGGGGAGCTCATCAGCCCCAGCATTTT. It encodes CASSSRGRGAHQPQHF.

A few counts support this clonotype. The CDR3: CSASKGVSEKLFF. The CDR3 nucleotides are TGCAGTGCTAGTAAAGGAGTTAGTGAAAAACTGTTTTTT. V gene TRBV20-1 combines with J gene TRBJ1-4; no firm D call. Germline loops: CDR1 DFQATT, CDR2 SNEGSKA (reference sequence). Trimming stripped 3 bases from V and 7 bases from J, with 12 bases between. The CDR3 is 13 residues long.

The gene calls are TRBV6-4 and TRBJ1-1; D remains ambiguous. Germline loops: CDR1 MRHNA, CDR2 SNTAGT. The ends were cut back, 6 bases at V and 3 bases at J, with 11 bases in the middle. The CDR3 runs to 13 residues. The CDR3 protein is CASRRVSYTEAFF. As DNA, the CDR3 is TGTGCCAGCAGGCGGGTCAGTTACACTGAAGCTTTCTTT.

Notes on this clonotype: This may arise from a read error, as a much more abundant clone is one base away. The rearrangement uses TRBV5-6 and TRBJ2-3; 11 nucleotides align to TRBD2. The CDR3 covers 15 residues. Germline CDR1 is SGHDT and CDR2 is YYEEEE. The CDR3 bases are TGTGCCAGCAGCTTCCCGGGACTAGCGGTAGATACGCGGTATTTT. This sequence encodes CASSFPGLAVDTRYF.

The DNA of the CDR3 is TGTGCCAGCAGCTTACACACACAAGAGACCCAGTACTTC. Protein sequence: CASSLHTQETQYF. The rearrangement links TRBV3-1 to TRBJ2-5, with D unclear. Germline assignment: CDR1 LGHDT and CDR2 YNNKEL (reference sequence). V shed 5 bases and J shed 2 bases, with 9 bases lying between them. This CDR3 region has 13 residues.

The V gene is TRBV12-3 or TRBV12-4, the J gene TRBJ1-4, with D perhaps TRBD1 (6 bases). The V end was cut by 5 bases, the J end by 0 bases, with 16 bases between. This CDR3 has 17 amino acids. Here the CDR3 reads CASSNDRWTATNEKLFF. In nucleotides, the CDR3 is TGTGCCAGCAGTAACGACCGATGGACAGCAACTAATGAAAAACTGTTTTTT.

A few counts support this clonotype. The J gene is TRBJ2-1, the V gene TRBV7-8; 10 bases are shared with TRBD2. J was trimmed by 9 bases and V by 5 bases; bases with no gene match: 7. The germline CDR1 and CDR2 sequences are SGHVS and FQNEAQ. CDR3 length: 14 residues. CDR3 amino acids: CASSQSGGAFEQFF. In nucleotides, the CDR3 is TGTGCCAGCAGCCAAAGCGGGGGGGCCTTTGAGCAGTTCTTC. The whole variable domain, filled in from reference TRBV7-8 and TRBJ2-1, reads GAGVSQSPRYKVAKRGQDVALRCDPISGHVSLFWYQQALGQGPEFLTYFQNEAQLDKSGLPSDRFFAERPEGSVSTLKIQRTQQEDSAVYLCASSQSGGAFEQFFGPGTRLTVL.

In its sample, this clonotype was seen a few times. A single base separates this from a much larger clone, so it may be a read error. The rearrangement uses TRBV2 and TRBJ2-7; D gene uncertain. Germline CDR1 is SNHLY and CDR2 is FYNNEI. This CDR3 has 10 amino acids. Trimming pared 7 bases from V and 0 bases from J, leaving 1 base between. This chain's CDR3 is CASTSYEQYF. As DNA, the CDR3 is TGTGCCAGCACCTCCTACGAGCAGTACTTC.

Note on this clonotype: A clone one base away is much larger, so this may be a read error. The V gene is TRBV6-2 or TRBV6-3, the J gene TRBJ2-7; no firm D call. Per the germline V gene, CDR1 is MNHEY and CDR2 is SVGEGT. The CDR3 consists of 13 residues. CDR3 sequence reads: CASNYAVVYEQYF. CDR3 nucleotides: TGTGCCAGCAATTACGCAGTGGTCTACGAGCAGTACTTC.

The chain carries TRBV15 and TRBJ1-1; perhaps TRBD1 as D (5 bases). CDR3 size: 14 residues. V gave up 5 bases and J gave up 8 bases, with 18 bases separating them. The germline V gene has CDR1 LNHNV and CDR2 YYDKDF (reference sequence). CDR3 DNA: TGTGCCACCAGCGGGCCACTAGGGACCCAAGAAGCTTTCTTT. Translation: CATSGPLGTQEAFF.